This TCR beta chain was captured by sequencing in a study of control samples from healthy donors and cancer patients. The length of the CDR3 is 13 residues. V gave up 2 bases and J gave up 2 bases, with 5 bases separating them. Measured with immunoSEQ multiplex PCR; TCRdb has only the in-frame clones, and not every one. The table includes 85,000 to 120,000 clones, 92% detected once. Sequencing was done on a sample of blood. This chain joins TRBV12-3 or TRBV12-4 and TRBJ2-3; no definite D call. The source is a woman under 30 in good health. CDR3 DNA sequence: TGTGCCAGCAGTTTATATAACACAGATACGCAGTATTTT. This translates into CASSLYNTDTQYF.